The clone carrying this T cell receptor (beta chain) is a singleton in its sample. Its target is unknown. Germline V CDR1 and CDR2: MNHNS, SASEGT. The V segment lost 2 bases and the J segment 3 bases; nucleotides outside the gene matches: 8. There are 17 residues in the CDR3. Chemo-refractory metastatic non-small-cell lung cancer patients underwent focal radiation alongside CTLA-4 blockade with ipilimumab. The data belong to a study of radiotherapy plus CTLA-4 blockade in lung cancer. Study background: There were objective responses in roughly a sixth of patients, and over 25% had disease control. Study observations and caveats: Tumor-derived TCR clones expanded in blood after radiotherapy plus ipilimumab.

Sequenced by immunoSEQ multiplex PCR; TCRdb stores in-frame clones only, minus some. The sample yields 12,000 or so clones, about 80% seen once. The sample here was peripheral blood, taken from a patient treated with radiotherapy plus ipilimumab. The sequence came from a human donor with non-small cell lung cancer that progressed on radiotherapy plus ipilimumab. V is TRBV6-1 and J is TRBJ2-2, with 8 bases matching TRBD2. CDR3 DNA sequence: TGTGCCAGCAGTGAAAGGGGTAGCGGGGCTTACACCGGGGAGCTGTTTTTT. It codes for CASSERGSGAYTGELFF.